The clone carrying this TCR beta chain has only a few counts. V was pared by 6 bases and J by 7 bases, with 18 bases between. Germline CDR1 is SEHNR and CDR2 is FQNEAQ (reference sequence). This CDR3 comprises 14 residues. The sample comes from a study of blood T cell repertoires in COVID-19. Study-wide context: Donors in the United States, Italy and Spain gave samples during acute or convalescent COVID-19. In each case, the material was cDNA or gDNA derived from T cells, B-cell-depleted T cells, or PBMCs.

In the study's own analysis: The authors estimated nucleated cell counts from reference gene primer amplification. Repertoires were generated with immunoSEQ multiplex PCR, while TCRdb's copy carries only in-frame clones and drops some. V and J calls and clone size follow that table, whereas D and trimming were derived from the DNA. The table includes about 310,000 clones, approximately 87% detected once. The chain joins TRBV7-9 to TRBJ1-2; perhaps TRBD1 as D (6 bases). The sequencing sample was made of peripheral blood. The TCR sequence derives from a woman in her forties or fifties who had recovered from COVID-19. CDR3 protein: CASRGDTERGGYTF. The CDR3 nucleotides are TGTGCCAGCAGAGGGGACACTGAGCGTGGTGGCTACACCTTC.